This TCR beta chain was recorded in a study of early T cells in non-severe SARS-CoV-2 infection (dated by TCRdb to about 2021). A note on the overall study: Because TCR sequencing relied on bulk RNA taken from unsorted whole blood, pairing of alpha and beta chains was not possible.

The library was obtained by 5' RACE. Sequencing used a NextSeq 500. To correct for sequencing error and PCR bias, the TCR library protocol tagged individual cDNA molecules with unique molecular identifiers. Both TCR alpha and beta chains were sequenced, and tight co-correlation was observed between alpha and beta sequence abundances in each sample. As for the original processing: Decombinator V4 was used to annotate the V gene, J gene and CDR3 of the TCR sequences. Expanded TCRs were defined as changing significantly between any two time points under a Poisson model with p below 0.0001. TCR abundances were normalised to the total number of TCRs sequenced per sample and were expressed as counts per million. TRAV1-2 paired with TRAJ12, TRAJ20 or TRAJ33 defined MAIT TCRs, while TRAV10 paired with TRAJ18 defined iNKT TCRs. VDJdb, accessed 1 November 2021, was searched for CMV, EBV and SARS-CoV-2 annotated TCRs, excluding TCRs annotated for multiple antigens. TCRdb reprocessing: public reads trimmed at Q25 with fastp, clones called with MiXCR, in-frame beta chains kept. Rows with one shared CDR3 protein collapse into an entry with the most common genes and DNA. Clone size and V and J calls follow TCRdb, not the original study. The sample table contains about 20,000 distinct CDR3 sequences; only one count was recorded for 3.6% of them. Roughly 5.7% of the sample rests with the top ten.

Study-wide findings and limitations: Matching against VDJdb was skewed toward anti-spike CD8 responses, likely underestimated virus-specific expansions, and missed private and CD4 specificities.

A case-control design nested within a healthcare worker cohort in London, UK, was used, with weekly nasopharyngeal swab PCR tests and blood sampling performed. Healthcare workers were recruited during the week of the UK lockdown, between 23 and 31 March 2020, and followed weekly for up to roughly 15 weeks. V is reduced by 5 bases and J by 2 bases, leaving a spacing of 9 bases between them. Measured from the cysteine to the phenylalanine, the CDR3 is 13 residues long. Just CDR3 DNA is preserved here, 39 bases in frame from base 1. CDR1 and CDR2, per the germline V gene, are SGHTA and FQGTGA. This clonotype was seen repeatedly, ten times or more. Its antigen target is currently unknown. Base qualities are not provided; no much larger clone lies one nucleotide away.

This TCR came from an adult who was a healthcare worker with PCR-confirmed SARS-CoV-2 infection or an uninfected control (not recorded which). Recombination linked TRBV7-3 to TRBJ1-2; matching of 6 bases hints at TRBD1 as the D gene. The sequencing input was whole blood. The CDR3 region reads CASSPGQNYGYTF. The nucleotide sequence reads TGTGCCAGCAGCCCTGGACAGAACTATGGCTACACCTTC.